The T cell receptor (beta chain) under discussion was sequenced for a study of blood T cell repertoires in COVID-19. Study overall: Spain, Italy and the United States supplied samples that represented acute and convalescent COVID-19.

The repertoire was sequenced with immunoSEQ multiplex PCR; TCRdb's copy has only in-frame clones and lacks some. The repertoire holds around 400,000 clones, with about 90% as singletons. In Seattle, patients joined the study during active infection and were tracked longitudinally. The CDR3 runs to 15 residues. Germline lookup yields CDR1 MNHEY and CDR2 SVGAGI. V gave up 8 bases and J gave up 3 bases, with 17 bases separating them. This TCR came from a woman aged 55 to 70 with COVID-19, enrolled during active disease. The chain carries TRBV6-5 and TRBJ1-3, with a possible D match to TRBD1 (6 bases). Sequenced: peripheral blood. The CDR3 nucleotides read TGTGCCAGCGCCACCCAGGGGAATTTTGGAAACACCATATATTTT. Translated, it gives CASATQGNFGNTIYF.